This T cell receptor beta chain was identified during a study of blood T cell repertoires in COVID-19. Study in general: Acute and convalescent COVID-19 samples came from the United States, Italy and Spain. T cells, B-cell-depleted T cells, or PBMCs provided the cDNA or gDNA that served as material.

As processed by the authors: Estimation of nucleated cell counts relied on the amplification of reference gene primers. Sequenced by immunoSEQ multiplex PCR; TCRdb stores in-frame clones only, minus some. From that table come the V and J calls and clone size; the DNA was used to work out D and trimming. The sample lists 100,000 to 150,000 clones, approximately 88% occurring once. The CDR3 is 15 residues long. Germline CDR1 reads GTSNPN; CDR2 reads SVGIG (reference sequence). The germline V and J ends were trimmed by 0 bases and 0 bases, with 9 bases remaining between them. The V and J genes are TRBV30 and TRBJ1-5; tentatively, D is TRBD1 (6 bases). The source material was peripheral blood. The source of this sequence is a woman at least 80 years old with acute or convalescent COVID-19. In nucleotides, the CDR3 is TGTGCCTGGAGTGTAGGCAGGGGTAGCAATCAGCCCCAGCATTTT. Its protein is CAWSVGRGSNQPQHF.